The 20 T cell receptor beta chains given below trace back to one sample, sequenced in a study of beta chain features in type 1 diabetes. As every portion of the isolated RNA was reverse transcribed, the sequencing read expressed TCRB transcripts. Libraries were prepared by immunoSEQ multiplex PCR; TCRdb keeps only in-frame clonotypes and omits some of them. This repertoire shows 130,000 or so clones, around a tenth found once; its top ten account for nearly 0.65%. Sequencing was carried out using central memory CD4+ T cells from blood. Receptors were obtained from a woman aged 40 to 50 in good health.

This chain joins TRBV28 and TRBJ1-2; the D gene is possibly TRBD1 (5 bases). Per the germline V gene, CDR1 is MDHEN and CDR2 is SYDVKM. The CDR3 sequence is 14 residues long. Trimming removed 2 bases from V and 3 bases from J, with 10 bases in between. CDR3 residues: CASSLLGGDYGYTF. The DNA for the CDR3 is TGTGCCAGCAGTTTACTCGGGGGAGACTATGGCTACACCTTC.

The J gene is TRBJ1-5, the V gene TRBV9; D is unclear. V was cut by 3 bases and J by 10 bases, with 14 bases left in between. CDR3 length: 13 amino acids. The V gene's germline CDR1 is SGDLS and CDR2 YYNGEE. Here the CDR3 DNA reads TGTGCCAGCAGCGACGGAGGCGGTGGACCCCAGCATTTT. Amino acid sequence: CASSDGGGGPQHF.

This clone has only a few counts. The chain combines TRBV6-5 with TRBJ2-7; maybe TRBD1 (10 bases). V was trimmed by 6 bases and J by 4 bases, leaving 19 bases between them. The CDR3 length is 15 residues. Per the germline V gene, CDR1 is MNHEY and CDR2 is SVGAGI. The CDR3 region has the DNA TGTGCCAGCAGAAACCTAGCGGGACAGGGGTACGAGCAGTACTTC. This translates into CASRNLAGQGYEQYF.

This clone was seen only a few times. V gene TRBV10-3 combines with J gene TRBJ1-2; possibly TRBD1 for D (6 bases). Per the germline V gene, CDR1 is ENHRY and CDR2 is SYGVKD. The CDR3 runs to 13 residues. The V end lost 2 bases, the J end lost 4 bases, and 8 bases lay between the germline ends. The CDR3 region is CAISEQTGYGYTF. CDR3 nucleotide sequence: TGTGCCATCAGTGAGCAGACAGGCTATGGCTACACCTTC.

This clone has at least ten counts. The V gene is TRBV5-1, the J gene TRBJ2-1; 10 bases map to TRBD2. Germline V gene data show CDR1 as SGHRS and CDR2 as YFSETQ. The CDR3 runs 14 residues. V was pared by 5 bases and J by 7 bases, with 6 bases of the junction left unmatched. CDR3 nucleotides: TGCGCCAGCAGAGGGACTAGCGCCACAAATGAGCAGTTCTTC. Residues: CASRGTSATNEQFF.

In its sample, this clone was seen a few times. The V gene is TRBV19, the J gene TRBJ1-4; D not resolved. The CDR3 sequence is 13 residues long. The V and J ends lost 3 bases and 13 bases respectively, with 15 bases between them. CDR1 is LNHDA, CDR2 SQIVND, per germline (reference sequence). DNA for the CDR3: TGTGCCAGTAGTATCAGTCAGCGCCCTATACTGTTTTTT. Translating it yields CASSISQRPILFF. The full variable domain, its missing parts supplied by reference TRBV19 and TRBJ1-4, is DGGITQSPKYLFRKEGQNVTLSCEQNLNHDAMYWYRQDPGQGLRLIYYSQIVNDFQKGDIAEGYSVSREKKESFPLTVTSAQKNPTAFYLCASSISQRPILFFGSGTQLSVL.

The CDR3 loop reads CASSHSDRGQPQHF. The DNA of the CDR3 is TGTGCCAGCAGTCATTCGGACAGGGGGCAGCCCCAGCATTTT. The V gene is TRBV5-5, the J gene TRBJ1-5; 10 bases are shared with TRBD1. Germline assignment: CDR1 SGHKS and CDR2 YYEKEE (reference sequence). The CDR3 consists of 14 residues. The junction had 6 bases not matched to a gene; V was cut back by 5 bases and J by 7 bases.

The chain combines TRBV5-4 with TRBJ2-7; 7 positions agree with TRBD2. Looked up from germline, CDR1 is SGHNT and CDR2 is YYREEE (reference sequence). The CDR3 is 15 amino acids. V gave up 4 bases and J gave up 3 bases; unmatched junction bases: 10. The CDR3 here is CASSGSSRDYYEQYF. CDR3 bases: TGTGCCAGCAGCGGCTCGTCCAGGGACTACTACGAGCAGTACTTC.

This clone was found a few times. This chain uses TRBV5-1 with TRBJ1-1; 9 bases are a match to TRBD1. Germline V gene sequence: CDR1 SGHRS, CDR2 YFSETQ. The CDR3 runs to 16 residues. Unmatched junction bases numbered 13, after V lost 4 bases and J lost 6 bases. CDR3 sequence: CASSQIQDRGSAEAFF. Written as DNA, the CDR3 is TGCGCCAGCAGCCAAATACAGGACAGGGGTAGTGCTGAAGCTTTCTTT.

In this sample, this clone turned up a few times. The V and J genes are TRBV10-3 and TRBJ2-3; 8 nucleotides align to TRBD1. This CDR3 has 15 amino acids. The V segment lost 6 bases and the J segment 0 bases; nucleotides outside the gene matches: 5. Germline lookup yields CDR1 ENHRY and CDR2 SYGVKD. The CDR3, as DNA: TGTGCCATCAGGTGGACAGGGACGAGCACAGATACGCAGTATTTT. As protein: CAIRWTGTSTDTQYF.

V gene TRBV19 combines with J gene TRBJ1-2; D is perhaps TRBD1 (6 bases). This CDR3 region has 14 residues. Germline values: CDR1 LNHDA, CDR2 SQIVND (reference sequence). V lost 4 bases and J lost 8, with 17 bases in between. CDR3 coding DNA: TGTGCCAGTAGTACCTCTACAGGGATAGGAGGCTACACCTTC. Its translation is CASSTSTGIGGYTF. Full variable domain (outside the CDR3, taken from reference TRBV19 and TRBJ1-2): DGGITQSPKYLFRKEGQNVTLSCEQNLNHDAMYWYRQDPGQGLRLIYYSQIVNDFQKGDIAEGYSVSREKKESFPLTVTSAQKNPTAFYLCASSTSTGIGGYTFGSGTRLTVV.

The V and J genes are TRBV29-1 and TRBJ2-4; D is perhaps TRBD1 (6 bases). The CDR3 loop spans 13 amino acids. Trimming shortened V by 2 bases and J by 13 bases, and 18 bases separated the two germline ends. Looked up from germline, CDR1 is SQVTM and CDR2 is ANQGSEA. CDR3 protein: CSVEPSTGIGQYF. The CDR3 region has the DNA TGCAGCGTTGAACCCTCCACAGGGATCGGACAGTACTTC.

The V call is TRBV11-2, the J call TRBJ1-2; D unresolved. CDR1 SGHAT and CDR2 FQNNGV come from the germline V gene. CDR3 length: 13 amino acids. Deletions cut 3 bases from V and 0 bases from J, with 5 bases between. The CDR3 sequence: CASSLGPNYGYTF. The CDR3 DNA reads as TGTGCCAGCAGCTTGGGCCCTAACTATGGCTACACCTTC.

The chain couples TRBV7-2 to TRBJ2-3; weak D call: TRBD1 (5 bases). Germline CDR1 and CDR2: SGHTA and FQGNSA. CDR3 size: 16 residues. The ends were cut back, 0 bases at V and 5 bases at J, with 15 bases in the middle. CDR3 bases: TGTGCCAGCAGCTTAGCTGGGTGGGGCGGTGGAGATACGCAGTATTTT. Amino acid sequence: CASSLAGWGGGDTQYF.

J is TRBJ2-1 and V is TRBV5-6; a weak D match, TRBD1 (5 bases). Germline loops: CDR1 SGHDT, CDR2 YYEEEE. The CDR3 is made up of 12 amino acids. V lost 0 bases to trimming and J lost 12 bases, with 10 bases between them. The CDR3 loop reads CASSLAQRGQFF. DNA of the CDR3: TGTGCCAGCAGCTTGGCGCAAAGGGGGCAGTTCTTC.

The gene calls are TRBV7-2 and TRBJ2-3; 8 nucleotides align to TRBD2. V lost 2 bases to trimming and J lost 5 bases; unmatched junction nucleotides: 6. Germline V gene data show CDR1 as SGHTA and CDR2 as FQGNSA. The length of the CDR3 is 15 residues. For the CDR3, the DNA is TGTGCCAGCAGCTTAACCCCGGGGGGGAGAGATACGCAGTATTTT. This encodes CASSLTPGGRDTQYF.

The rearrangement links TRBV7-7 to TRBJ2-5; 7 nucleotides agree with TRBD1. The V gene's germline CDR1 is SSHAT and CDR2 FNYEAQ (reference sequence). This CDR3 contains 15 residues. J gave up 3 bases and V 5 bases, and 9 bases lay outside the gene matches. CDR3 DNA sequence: TGTGCCAGCAGCGAGGGACAGCGGATGGAAGAGACCCAGTACTTC. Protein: CASSEGQRMEETQYF.

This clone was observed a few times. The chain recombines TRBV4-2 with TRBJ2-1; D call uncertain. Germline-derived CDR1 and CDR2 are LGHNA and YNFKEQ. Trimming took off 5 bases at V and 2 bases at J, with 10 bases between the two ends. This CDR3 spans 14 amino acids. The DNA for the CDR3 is TGTGCCAGCAGCGGTGACCAGGCCTACAATGAGCAGTTCTTC. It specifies CASSGDQAYNEQFF.

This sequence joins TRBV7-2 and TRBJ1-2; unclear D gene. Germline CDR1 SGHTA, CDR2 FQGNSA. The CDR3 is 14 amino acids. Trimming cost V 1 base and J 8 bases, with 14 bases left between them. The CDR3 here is CASSLGEELKGYTF. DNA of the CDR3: TGTGCCAGCAGCTTAGGGGAGGAGCTAAAGGGCTACACCTTC.

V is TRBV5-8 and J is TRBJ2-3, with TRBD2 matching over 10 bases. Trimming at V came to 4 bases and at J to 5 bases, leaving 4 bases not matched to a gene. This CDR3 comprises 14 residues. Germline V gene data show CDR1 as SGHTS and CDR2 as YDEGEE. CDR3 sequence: CASSLLAGQDTQYF. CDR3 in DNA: TGTGCCAGCAGCCTACTAGCGGGGCAAGATACGCAGTATTTT.